This T cell receptor (beta chain) was identified during a study of T cells in Graves' hyperthyroidism and ophthalmopathy. General observations from the study: Stable hyperthyroidism and ophthalmopathy were separated using 13 V-J signatures.

The V segment lost 4 bases and the J segment 4 bases; nucleotides outside the gene matches: 10. The CDR3 spans 15 residues. Germline lookup yields CDR1 SGHRS and CDR2 YFSETQ. The study left out patients who had uncontrolled infection, other autoimmune disease, pregnancy or lactation. It was RNA transcripts that yielded the amplified TCR beta CDR3 regions. When the TCR CDR3 underwent first-round RT-PCR, the HTBI primer set was used. In TCRdb, the multiplex PCR reads were re-called with MiXCR into one record per CDR3 protein. The table lists about 360,000 distinct CDR3 sequences, around 13% of them singletons. Many counts were recorded for this clonotype. Its antigen is not known.

The chain uses TRBV5-1 and TRBJ1-2; 7 bases align to TRBD1. The TCR sequence derives from a woman under 30 with Graves' hyperthyroidism. Sequencing input: blood. CDR3 region: CASSPGQQLPYGYTF. The CDR3 DNA is TGCGCCAGCAGCCCGGGACAGCAACTCCCCTATGGCTACACCTTC.